One TCR beta chain is described in this entry. Its target is not known. This specimen belongs to a study of cytomegalovirus exposure and HLA in healthy donors. General study points: Later on, an analysis tied around 17,000 TCR beta sequences to HLA alleles at 0.05 false discovery rate. In an earlier analysis, productive rearrangement rates for most beta V segments clustered near 87% or 30%. Among the most significant clusters, several appeared linked to common viral pathogens in a later analysis. Overall, roughly 150 TCR beta chains were annotated as cytomegalovirus-associated.

Germline V gene data show CDR1 as SNHLY and CDR2 as FYNNEI. The CDR3 covers 13 residues. V was cut by 4 bases and J by 6 bases, with 10 bases left in between. 13 Jbeta primers and 60 Vbeta primers were used for the PCR. The assay was immunoSEQ multiplex PCR, and TCRdb's table has in-frame clones only and misses some. The sample holds about 130,000 clones, approximately 81% seen once. The J gene is TRBJ2-1, the V gene TRBV2; D remains unclear. The material sequenced was PBMCs. The receptor was isolated from a male donor in good health and CMV-seronegative. CDR3 DNA: TGTGCCAGCAGTGGAAAAAACTTCAATGAGCAGTTCTTC. It encodes CASSGKNFNEQFF.